These 14 T cell receptor beta chains were sequenced from one sample in a study of blood T cell repertoires in COVID-19. Data came from immunoSEQ multiplex PCR; TCRdb stores just in-frame clones and leaves some out. The sample includes some 150,000 clones, less than 90% of them seen just once. The sequenced sample consisted of PBMCs or T cells enriched from blood (not recorded which). The receptors come from a woman between 50 and 59 years old who had recovered from COVID-19.

This chain joins TRBV19 and TRBJ2-4; 7 positions match TRBD2. J lost 2 bases, V lost 4 bases, and 5 bases had no gene match. The CDR3 loop spans 15 amino acids. CDR1 is LNHDA, CDR2 SQIVND, per germline (reference sequence). The CDR3 sequence: CASSRGEGTKNIQYF. The CDR3 DNA follows: TGTGCCAGTAGTAGGGGGGAGGGAACCAAAAACATTCAGTACTTC.

This chain uses TRBV7-9 with TRBJ1-5; D is undetermined. Trimming took off 2 bases at V and 0 bases at J, with 5 bases between the two ends. The CDR3 spans 14 residues. Germline lookup yields CDR1 SEHNR and CDR2 FQNEAQ (reference sequence). The CDR3 loop reads CASSLRNSNQPQHF. The DNA for the CDR3 is TGTGCCAGCAGCTTACGTAATAGCAATCAGCCCCAGCATTTT.

The rearrangement uses TRBV11-2 and TRBJ2-4, with D uncertain. The CDR3 runs to 14 residues. Germline CDR1 and CDR2: SGHAT and FQNNGV. Trimming stripped 5 bases from V and 2 bases from J, with 10 bases between. The CDR3 reads CASSTQDTKNIQYF. DNA of the CDR3: TGTGCCAGCAGCACCCAGGATACCAAAAACATTCAGTACTTC.

The rearrangement links TRBV7-9 to TRBJ1-6; D possibly corresponds to TRBD1 (5 bases). The germline V and J ends were trimmed by 1 base and 11 bases, with 15 bases remaining between them. The CDR3 sequence is 15 residues long. The germline V gene has CDR1 SEHNR and CDR2 FQNEAQ (reference sequence). CDR3 residues: CASSLDVEGRAPLHF. The CDR3 bases are TGTGCCAGCAGCTTAGATGTGGAGGGGCGAGCACCCCTCCACTTT.

The chain is built from TRBV19 and TRBJ1-1; 7 bases align to TRBD1. The ends lost 6 bases at V and 1 base at J; junction bases unmatched: 5. Germline V gene data show CDR1 as LNHDA and CDR2 as SQIVND (reference sequence). The CDR3 spans 14 residues. The CDR3 protein is CASSHGQANTEAFF. CDR3 nucleotide sequence: TGTGCCAGTAGCCATGGACAGGCGAACACTGAAGCTTTCTTT.

The chain couples TRBV6-5 to TRBJ1-2; the D gene is possibly TRBD1 (5 bases). CDR1 and CDR2 (germline): MNHEY, SVGAGI. The CDR3 runs 14 residues. The V gene lost 6 bases and the J gene lost 2 bases, with 13 bases spanning the gap. CDR3 protein: CASSPGEWNYGYTF. In DNA, the CDR3 is TGTGCCAGCAGCCCGGGGGAATGGAACTATGGCTACACCTTC.

The chain links TRBV28 to TRBJ1-2; D is unresolved. Trimming shortened V by 4 bases and J by 2 bases, and 17 bases separated the two germline ends. The CDR3 is made up of 16 amino acids. Germline CDR1 MDHEN, CDR2 SYDVKM. The CDR3 sequence is CASSYRDWQSNYGYTF. CDR3 coding DNA: TGTGCCAGCAGTTACCGAGACTGGCAGTCGAACTATGGCTACACCTTC.

This clone came up a few times. The gene calls are TRBV28 and TRBJ1-2; 10 bases agree with TRBD1. The germline V gene encodes CDR1 MDHEN and CDR2 SYDVKM. The V segment lost 8 bases and the J segment 7 bases; nucleotides outside the gene matches: 13. The CDR3 is made up of 15 amino acids. CDR3 DNA sequence: TGTGCCAGCGGTATGATTTGGGGACAGGGGCCTGGCTACACCTTC. This gives the protein CASGMIWGQGPGYTF.

The sample holds one count of this clone. The CDR3 is CASSQDTGNTIYF. In DNA, the CDR3 is TGCGCCAGCAGCCAAGATACTGGAAACACCATATATTTT. The V and J genes are TRBV4-3 and TRBJ1-3; no definite D call. Per the germline V gene, CDR1 is LGHNA and CDR2 is YSLEER. This CDR3 comprises 13 residues. V was cut by 0 bases and J by 2 bases, with 2 bases left in between.

This chain joins TRBV13 and TRBJ2-3; 9 bases are a match to TRBD2. Germline loops: CDR1 PRHDT, CDR2 FYEKMQ (reference sequence). V was pared by 4 bases and J by 2 bases, with 7 bases of the junction left unmatched. There are 16 residues in the CDR3. The CDR3 coding sequence is TGTGCCAGCAGCTGGCGGGAGGGCTCGCTCACAGATACGCAGTATTTT. Protein product: CASSWREGSLTDTQYF.

The chain employs TRBV6-1 and TRBJ1-2; perhaps TRBD1 as D (6 bases). The V gene's germline CDR1 is MNHNS and CDR2 SASEGT. CDR3 length equals 17 residues. The V end was cut by 3 bases, the J end by 2 bases, with 19 bases between. The CDR3 DNA sequence: TGTGCCAGCAGTGAGAGATCTGCGGGGGGGCGCAACTATGGCTACACCTTC. Translation gives CASSERSAGGRNYGYTF.

The chain is built from TRBV27 and TRBJ1-1, with a possible D match to TRBD1 (6 bases). The CDR3 spans 13 residues. From germline, CDR1 is MNHEY and CDR2 SMNVEV (reference sequence). With 8 bases removed from V and 2 bases from J, the gap between germline ends came to 12 bases. CDR3 in amino acids: CASRRGGNTEAFF. The CDR3 coding sequence is TGTGCCAGCCGAAGGGGGGGAAACACTGAAGCTTTCTTT.

The chain combines TRBV7-2 with TRBJ2-3, with 9 bases aligning to TRBD2. Per the germline V gene, CDR1 is SGHTA and CDR2 is FQGNSA. This CDR3 region has 18 residues. With 2 bases clipped from V and 0 bases from J, the junction kept 9 bases outside the gene matches. This chain's CDR3 is CASSLTHSGGLSTDTQYF. CDR3 nucleotides: TGTGCCAGCAGCTTAACCCATAGCGGGGGTTTGAGCACAGATACGCAGTATTTT.

This clone was detected only once. The V gene is TRBV7-2, the J gene TRBJ2-2; D not certain. CDR3 length: 14 residues. In germline, CDR1 is SGHTA, CDR2 FQGNSA. Trimming removed 2 bases from V and 7 bases from J, with 11 bases in between. The CDR3 sequence is CASSLRIADGELFF. CDR3 in DNA: TGTGCCAGCAGCTTAAGGATCGCGGACGGGGAGCTGTTTTTT.